A selection of T cell receptor beta chains follows, all from one sample in a study of PD-1 blockade in classical Hodgkin lymphoma. This table comes from immunoSEQ multiplex PCR, and its TCRdb copy is limited to in-frame clones, with some not included. The table lists nearly 100,000 clones, 80% to 85% of them singletons. The sample consisted of peripheral blood mononuclear cells (PBMCs), taken at baseline. These receptors all stem from a human donor with classical Hodgkin lymphoma. Each CDR3 is given with its conserved first and last residue. Not every row has a clone size; where given, it reads once, few, many or a size class.

>NA|TRBV29-1|TRBJ1-1
CSVVGAMNTEAFF
>medium-sized|TRBV7-6|TRBJ2-2
CASSPNLASGSGTGELFF
>NA|TRBV7-2|TRBJ1-3
CASSLAQTGAGNTIYF
>NA|TRBV6-1|TRBJ1-3
CASSEGLPSGNTIYF
>once|TRBV5-1|TRBJ2-6
CASSPTGAGANVLTF
>few|TRBV5-1|TRBJ1-3
CASSLTGQRNTIYF
>NA|TRBV10-2|TRBJ1-2
CASSDVSNYGYTF
>NA|TRBV18|TRBJ1-6
CASSPGQGNSPLHF
>once|TRBV18|TRBJ2-5
CASSPGGARETQYF
>NA|TRBV5-8|TRBJ2-7
CASSLYVTNYEQYF
>few|TRBV9|TRBJ1-1
CASTRGVNTEAFF
>NA|TRBV7-3|TRBJ2-7
CASSLTSGSEQYF
>NA|TRBV19|TRBJ2-5
CASSTRQGRGETQYF
>NA|TRBV2|TRBJ1-4
CASSDNRASGEKLFF
>NA|TRBV19|TRBJ1-4
CASSPIEATNEKLFF
>NA|TRBV15|TRBJ2-7
CATSSLQGPSGEQYF
>NA|TRBV7-3|TRBJ2-5
CASSLGESSGRVQETQYF
>medium-sized|TRBV9|TRBJ2-7
CASSVGGGTYEQYF
>NA|TRBV19|TRBJ1-2
CASSISLGQGLNYGYTF
>NA|TRBV28|TRBJ2-2
CASSPPGTGGTGELFF
>NA|TRBV5-1|TRBJ2-7
CASSWDRDNYEQYF
>once|TRBV19|TRBJ2-2
CASSLLNMPNTGELFF
>once|TRBV6-4|TRBJ2-2
CASSDRGNTGELFF
>NA|TRBV28|TRBJ2-1
CASSVAGNSNNEQFF
>NA|TRBV30|TRBJ2-7
CAWRWTSGSYEQYF
>NA|TRBV19|TRBJ2-3
CASSPRGRGVTDTQYF
>NA|TRBV5-5|TRBJ2-5
CASRGGPRQETQYF
>once|TRBV6-5|TRBJ1-5
CASKQDWSNQPQHF
>NA|TRBV10-3|TRBJ2-1
CAISGTSGPWGSEQFF
>NA|TRBV11-2|TRBJ1-5
CASSPLQGSHIKPQHF
>NA|TRBV5-6|TRBJ1-1
CASSFQANTEAFF
>NA|TRBV5-6|TRBJ2-1
CASSFASGEQFF
>NA|TRBV27|TRBJ2-7
CASSLEVALTFSSYEQYF
>NA|TRBV25-1|TRBJ2-5
CASSDSLTQETQYF
>NA|TRBV9|TRBJ2-2
CASSVGWDTGEPFF
>NA|TRBV19|TRBJ2-7
CASSSHRDSPYEQYF
>few|TRBV7-2|TRBJ2-5
CASSLAARETQYF
>few|TRBV18|TRBJ2-5
CASSPQETQYF
>NA|TRBV18|TRBJ2-5
CASSPLSGSFQETQYF
>once|TRBV28|TRBJ2-7
CASSPPGGRISYEQYF
>NA|TRBV7-2|TRBJ1-2
CASSQTGFDGYTF
>NA|TRBV7-6|TRBJ2-2
CASVPGLATNTGELFF
>NA|TRBV14|TRBJ2-3
CASSQTSLQYF
>NA|TRBV6-6|TRBJ2-7
CASSSLAGRAYEQYF
>NA|TRBV29-1|TRBJ1-2
CSVDRDGYTF
>NA|TRBV11-2|TRBJ1-2
CASSRDRLYGYTF
>NA|TRBV19|TRBJ1-4
CASSIIPGAATNEKLFF